This T cell receptor beta chain is drawn from a study of cytomegalovirus exposure and HLA in healthy donors. Of note for this clone: Its antigen is unidentified.

Per germline, CDR1 MGHRA and CDR2 YSYEKL. With 3 bases clipped from V and 4 bases from J, the junction kept 8 bases outside the gene matches. The CDR3 consists of 15 residues. PCR involved 60 Vbeta and 13 Jbeta primers. This table comes from immunoSEQ multiplex PCR, and its TCRdb copy is limited to in-frame clones, with some not included. This repertoire shows about 170,000 clones, roughly four fifths found once; its top ten account for 4.5% to 5.5%. Study results and caveats: An observed cluster of highly shared sequence variants was recorded as a likely sequencing artifact. For presence/absence analyses, sequencing depth was assumed to be roughly uniform across donors.

The sequence came from a girl between 10 and 17 years old in good health and CMV-seropositive. The chain recombines TRBV4-1 with TRBJ1-2, with 7 bases identical to TRBD1. Specimen: PBMCs. The CDR3 here is CASSQEPTGAYGYTF. CDR3 nucleotide sequence: TGCGCCAGCAGCCAGGAACCCACAGGGGCCTATGGCTACACCTTC.